Listed below are T cell receptor beta chains from one sample, sequenced in a study of CD8+CD57+ T cells in acquired aplastic anemia. MiXCR was run by TCRdb on the reads, yielding one entry per CDR3 protein. Among a few hundred thousand distinct CDR3 sequences, around 82% were seen once, and the ten largest hold approximately 40%. The material sequenced was sorted CD4+, CD8+, or CD8+CD57+ T cells (not recorded which) from PBMCs. The source is a human donor with aplastic anemia. CDR3s include the opening cysteine and the closing phenylalanine or tryptophan. The D gene is left open where the match is weak. Some rows have no size entry. The others give once, few or many, or a class for an expanded clone.

V	D	size	J	DNA	CDR3
TRBV7-2	-	-	TRBJ2-7	TGTGCCAGCAGCTTAGTTGCAGCCGCCTACGAGCAGTACTTC	CASSLVAAAYEQYF
TRBV15	-	-	TRBJ2-1	TGTGCCAGCAGCCGAGCGGCGGGACCTGCTGAGCAGTTCTTC	CASSRAAGPAEQFF
TRBV7-2	-	-	TRBJ1-1	TGTGCCAGCAGCTTAGGACTGAAAGTGGACACTGAAGCTTTCTTT	CASSLGLKVDTEAFF
TRBV10-3	TRBD1	-	TRBJ1-2	TGTGCCATCAGCGCCTCGGGGGGGACAGCTAGCTATGGCTACACCTTC	CAISASGGTASYGYTF
TRBV7-9	-	-	TRBJ1-1	TGTGCCAGCAGCTTAGCGGGTAGCGACGGGGCTGACGTTTTCTTT	CASSLAGSDGADVFF
TRBV7-9	TRBD1	-	TRBJ2-3	TGTGCCAGCAGCACCCGGGACAGGGTCGTGGGGCCCCATTTT	CASSTRDRVVGPHF
TRBV6-1	-	many	TRBJ1-1	TGTGCCACTGAGGCCTCGAGGGGGACTGAAGCTTTCTTT	CATEASRGTEAFF
TRBV7-2	TRBD2	-	TRBJ2-1	TGTGCCAGCAGCTTACCTAGGGGCGGGGGAGGTACTCAGCAGTTCTTC	CASSLPRGGGGTQQFF
TRBV7-3	-	once	TRBJ2-3	TGTGCCAGCACCTTAGGGGGGGGTCCCGCCACTTTGTATTTT	CASTLGGGPATLYF
TRBV15	-	-	TRBJ2-5	TGTGCCACCATCAGGGACACCGGCCAAAAGACCCAGTACTTC	CATIRDTGQKTQYF
TRBV10-1	-	-	TRBJ2-7	TGCGCCAGCAGGGGAGGGGGCGCAGATGAGCAGTACTTC	CASRGGGADEQYF
TRBV2	-	-	TRBJ1-1	TGTGCCAGCAGTGGGGTGGGGGCGGAGAAGACTGAAGCTTTCTTT	CASSGVGAEKTEAFF
TRBV5-5	-	-	TRBJ2-1	TGTGCCAGCAGCTTTGCAGGACGGTTAAGCTCCTACAATGAGCAGTTCTTC	CASSFAGRLSSYNEQFF
TRBV10-3	-	few	TRBJ2-7	TGTGCCATCAGAAAATTGCCAGGGATTCGATCCTACGAGCAGTACTTC	CAIRKLPGIRSYEQYF
TRBV5-1	TRBD1	-	TRBJ1-2	TGCGCCAGCAGCCGGAGGACAGGGTTGGTTTATGGCTACACCTTC	CASSRRTGLVYGYTF
TRBV7-9	-	once	TRBJ1-1	TGTGCCAGCAGCTTTGAAAGGAGCGGGGGGACCGAAGATTTCTTT	CASSFERSGGTEDFF
TRBV7-9	TRBD2	-	TRBJ2-1	TGTGCCAGCAGCTTTCAAAGTAGCGGGGGCAACGATGAGCAGTTCTTC	CASSFQSSGGNDEQFF
TRBV7-8	-	-	TRBJ1-1	TGTGCCAGCAGCGGGGCGGGGGGTCCCGCTGAAGCTTTCTTT	CASSGAGGPAEAFF
TRBV11-3	-	-	TRBJ2-5	TGTGCCAGCAGCTTAGATCGCGCGCAAGAGACCCAGTACTTC	CASSLDRAQETQYF
TRBV7-9	-	-	TRBJ1-2	TGTGCCAGCAGCGCACCCTCCACGGTGCTCTATGGCTACACCTTC	CASSAPSTVLYGYTF
TRBV7-6	TRBD1	once	TRBJ1-2	TGTGCCAGCAGTTCAAACAGGGGCAATTCACCCCTCCACACCTTC	CASSSNRGNSPLHTF
TRBV12-3/TRBV12-4	-	-	TRBJ2-3	TGTGCCAGCAGTCCGACTACCTTCACAGATACGCAGTATTTT	CASSPTTFTDTQYF
TRBV13	-	-	TRBJ1-4	TGTGCCAGCAGCTCACGGGGCGAAAGCGTTGAATATGGGTATTTT	CASSSRGESVEYGYF